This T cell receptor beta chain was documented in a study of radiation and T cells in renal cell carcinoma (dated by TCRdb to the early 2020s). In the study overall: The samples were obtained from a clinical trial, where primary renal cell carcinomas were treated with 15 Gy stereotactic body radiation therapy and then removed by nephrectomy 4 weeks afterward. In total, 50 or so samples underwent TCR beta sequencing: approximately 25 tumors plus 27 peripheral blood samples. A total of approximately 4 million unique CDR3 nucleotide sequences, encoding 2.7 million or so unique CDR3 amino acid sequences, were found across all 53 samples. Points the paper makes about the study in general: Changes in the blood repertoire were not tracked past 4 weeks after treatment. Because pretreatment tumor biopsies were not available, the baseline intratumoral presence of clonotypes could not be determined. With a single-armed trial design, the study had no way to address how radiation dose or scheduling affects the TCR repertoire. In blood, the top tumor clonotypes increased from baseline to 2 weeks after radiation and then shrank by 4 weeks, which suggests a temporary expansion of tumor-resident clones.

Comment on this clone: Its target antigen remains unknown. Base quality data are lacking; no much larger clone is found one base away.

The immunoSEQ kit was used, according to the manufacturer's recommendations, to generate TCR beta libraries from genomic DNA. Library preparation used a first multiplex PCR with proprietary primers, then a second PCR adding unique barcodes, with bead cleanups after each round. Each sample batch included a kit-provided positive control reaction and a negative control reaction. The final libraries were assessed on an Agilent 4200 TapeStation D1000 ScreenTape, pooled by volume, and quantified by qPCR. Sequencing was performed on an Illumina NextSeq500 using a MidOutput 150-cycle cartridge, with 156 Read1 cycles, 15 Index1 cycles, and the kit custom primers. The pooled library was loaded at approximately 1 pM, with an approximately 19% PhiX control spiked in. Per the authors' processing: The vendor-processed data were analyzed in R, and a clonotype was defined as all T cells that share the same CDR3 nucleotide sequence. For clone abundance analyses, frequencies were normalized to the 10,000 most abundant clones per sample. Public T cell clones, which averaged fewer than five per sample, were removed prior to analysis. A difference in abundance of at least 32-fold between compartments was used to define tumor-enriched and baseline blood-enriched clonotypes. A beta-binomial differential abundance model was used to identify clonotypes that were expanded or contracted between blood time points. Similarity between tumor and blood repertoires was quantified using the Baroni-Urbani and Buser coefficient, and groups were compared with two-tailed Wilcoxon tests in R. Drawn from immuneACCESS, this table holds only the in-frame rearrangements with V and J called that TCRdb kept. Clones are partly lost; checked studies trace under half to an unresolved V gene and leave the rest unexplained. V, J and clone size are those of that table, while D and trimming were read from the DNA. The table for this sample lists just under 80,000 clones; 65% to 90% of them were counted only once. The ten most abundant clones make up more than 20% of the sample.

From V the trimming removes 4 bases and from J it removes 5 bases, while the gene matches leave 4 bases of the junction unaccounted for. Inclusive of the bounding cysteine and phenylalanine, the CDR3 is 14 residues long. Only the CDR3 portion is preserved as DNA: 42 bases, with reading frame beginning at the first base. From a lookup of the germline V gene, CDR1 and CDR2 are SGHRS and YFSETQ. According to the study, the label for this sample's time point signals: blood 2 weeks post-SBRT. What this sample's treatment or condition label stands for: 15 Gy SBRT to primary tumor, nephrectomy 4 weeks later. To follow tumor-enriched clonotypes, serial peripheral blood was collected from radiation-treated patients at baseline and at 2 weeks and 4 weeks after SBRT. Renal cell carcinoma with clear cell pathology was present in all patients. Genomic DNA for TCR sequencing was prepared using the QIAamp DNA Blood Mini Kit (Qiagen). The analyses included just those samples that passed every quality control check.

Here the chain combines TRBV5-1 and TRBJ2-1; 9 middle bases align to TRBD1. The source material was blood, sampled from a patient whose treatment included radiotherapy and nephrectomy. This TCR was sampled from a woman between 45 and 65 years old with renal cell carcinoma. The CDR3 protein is CASSPRTGDNEQFF. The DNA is TGCGCCAGCAGCCCCCGGACAGGGGACAATGAGCAGTTCTTC.